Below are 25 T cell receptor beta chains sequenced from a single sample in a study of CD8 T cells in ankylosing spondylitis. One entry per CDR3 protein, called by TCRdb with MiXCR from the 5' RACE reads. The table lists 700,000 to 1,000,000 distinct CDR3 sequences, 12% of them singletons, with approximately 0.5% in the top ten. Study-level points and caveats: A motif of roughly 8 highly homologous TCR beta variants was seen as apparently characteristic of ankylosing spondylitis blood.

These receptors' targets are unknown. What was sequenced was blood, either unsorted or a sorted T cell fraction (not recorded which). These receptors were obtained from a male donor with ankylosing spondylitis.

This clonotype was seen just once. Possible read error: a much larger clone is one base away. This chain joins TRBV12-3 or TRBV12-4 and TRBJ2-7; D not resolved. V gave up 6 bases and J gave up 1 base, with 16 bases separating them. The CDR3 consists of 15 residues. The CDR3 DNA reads TGTGCCAGCAGCCTAGGATATCAACCTTCCTACGAGCAGTACTTC. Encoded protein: CASSLGYQPSYEQYF.

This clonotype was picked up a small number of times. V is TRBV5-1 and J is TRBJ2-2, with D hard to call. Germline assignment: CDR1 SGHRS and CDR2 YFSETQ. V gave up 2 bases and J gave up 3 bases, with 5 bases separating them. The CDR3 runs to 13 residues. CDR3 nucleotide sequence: TGCGCCAGCAGCTTTAAGTACACCGGGGAGCTGTTTTTT. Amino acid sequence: CASSFKYTGELFF. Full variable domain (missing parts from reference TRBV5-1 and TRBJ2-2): KAGVTQTPRYLIKTRGQQVTLSCSPISGHRSVSWYQQTPGQGLQFLFEYFSETQRNKGNFPGRFSGRQFSNSRSEMNVSTLELGDSALYLCASSFKYTGELFFGEGSRLTVL.

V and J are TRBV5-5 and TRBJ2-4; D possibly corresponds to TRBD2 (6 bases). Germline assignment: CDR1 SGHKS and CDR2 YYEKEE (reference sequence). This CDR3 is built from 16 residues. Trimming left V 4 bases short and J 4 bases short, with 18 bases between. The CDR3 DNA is TGTGCCAGCAGCCACCCGGGGCTCCGGGGGAAAAACATTCAGTACTTC. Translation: CASSHPGLRGKNIQYF.

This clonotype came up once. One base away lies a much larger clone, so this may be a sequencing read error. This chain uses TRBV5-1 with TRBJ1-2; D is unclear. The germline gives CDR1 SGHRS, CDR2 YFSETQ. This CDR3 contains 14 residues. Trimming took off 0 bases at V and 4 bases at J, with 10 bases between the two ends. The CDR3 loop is CASSLDTLRYGYTF. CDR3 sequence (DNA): TGCGCCAGCAGCTTGGACACCCTACGCTATGGCTACACCTTC.

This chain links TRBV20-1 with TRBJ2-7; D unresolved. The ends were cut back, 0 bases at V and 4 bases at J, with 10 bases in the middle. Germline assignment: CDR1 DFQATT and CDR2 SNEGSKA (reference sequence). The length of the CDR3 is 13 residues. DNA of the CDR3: TGCAGTGCTAGAGATTATCGACATTACGAGCAGTACTTC. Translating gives CSARDYRHYEQYF.

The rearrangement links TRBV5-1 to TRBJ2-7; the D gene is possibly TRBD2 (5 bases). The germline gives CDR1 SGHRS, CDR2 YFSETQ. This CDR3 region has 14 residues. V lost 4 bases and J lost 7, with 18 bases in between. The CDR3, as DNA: TGCGCCAGCAGCAGAGACTACGAAGACGGTGAGCAGTACTTC. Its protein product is CASSRDYEDGEQYF. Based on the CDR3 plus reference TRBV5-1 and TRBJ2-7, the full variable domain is KAGVTQTPRYLIKTRGQQVTLSCSPISGHRSVSWYQQTPGQGLQFLFEYFSETQRNKGNFPGRFSGRQFSNSRSEMNVSTLELGDSALYLCASSRDYEDGEQYFGPGTRLTVT.

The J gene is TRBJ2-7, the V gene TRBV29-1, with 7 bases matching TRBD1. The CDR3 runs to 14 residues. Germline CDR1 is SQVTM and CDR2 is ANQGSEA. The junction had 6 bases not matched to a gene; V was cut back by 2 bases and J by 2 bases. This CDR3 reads CSVELKTGPYEQYF. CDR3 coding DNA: TGCAGCGTTGAATTAAAGACAGGGCCCTACGAGCAGTACTTC.

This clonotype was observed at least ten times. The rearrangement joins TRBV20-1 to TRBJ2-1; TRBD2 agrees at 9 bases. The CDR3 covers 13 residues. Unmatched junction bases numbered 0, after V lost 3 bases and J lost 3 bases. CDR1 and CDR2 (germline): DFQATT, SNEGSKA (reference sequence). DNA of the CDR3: TGCAGTGCTAGTAGCGGGGGCTACAATGAGCAGTTCTTC. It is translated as CSASSGGYNEQFF.

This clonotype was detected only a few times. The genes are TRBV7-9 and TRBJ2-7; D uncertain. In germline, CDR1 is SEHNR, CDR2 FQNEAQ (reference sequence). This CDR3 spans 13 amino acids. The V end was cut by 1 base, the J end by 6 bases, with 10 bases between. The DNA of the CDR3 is TGTGCCAGCAGCTTAGTTCCTCCTACCGAGCAGTACTTC. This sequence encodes CASSLVPPTEQYF.

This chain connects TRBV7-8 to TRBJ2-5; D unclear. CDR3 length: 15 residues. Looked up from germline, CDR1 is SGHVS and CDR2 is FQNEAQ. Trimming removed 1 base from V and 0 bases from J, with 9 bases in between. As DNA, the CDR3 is TGTGCCAGCAGCTTAGAACCGACATACCAAGAGACCCAGTACTTC. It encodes CASSLEPTYQETQYF. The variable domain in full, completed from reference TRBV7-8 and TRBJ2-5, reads GAGVSQSPRYKVAKRGQDVALRCDPISGHVSLFWYQQALGQGPEFLTYFQNEAQLDKSGLPSDRFFAERPEGSVSTLKIQRTQQEDSAVYLCASSLEPTYQETQYFGPGTRLLVL.

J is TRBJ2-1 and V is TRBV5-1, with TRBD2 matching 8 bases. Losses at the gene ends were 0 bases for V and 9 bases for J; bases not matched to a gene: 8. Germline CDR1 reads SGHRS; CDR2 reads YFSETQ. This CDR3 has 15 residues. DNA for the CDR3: TGCGCCAGCAGCTTGGCGGGGGGGACGATGGGTGAGCAGTTCTTC. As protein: CASSLAGGTMGEQFF. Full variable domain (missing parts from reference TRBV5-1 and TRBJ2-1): KAGVTQTPRYLIKTRGQQVTLSCSPISGHRSVSWYQQTPGQGLQFLFEYFSETQRNKGNFPGRFSGRQFSNSRSEMNVSTLELGDSALYLCASSLAGGTMGEQFFGPGTRLTVL.

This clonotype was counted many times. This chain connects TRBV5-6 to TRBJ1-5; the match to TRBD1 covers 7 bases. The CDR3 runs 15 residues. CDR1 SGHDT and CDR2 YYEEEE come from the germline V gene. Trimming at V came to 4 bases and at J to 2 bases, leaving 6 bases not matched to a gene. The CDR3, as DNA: TGTGCCAGCAGCAAGGAAGGGACAGGCAATCAGCCCCAGCATTTT. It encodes CASSKEGTGNQPQHF.

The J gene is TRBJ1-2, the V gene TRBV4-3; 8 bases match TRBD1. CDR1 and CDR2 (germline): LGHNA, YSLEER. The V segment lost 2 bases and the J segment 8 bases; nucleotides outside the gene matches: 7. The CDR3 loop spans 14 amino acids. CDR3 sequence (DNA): TGCGCCAGCAGCCAACGGACAGGGACGGACGGCTACACCTTC. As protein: CASSQRTGTDGYTF.

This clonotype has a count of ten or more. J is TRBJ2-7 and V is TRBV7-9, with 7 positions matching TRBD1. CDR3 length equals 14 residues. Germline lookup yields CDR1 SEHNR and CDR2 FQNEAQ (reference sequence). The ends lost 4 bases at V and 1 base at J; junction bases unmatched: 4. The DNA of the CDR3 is TGTGCCAGCAGCTCGACAGGGTTATCCTACGAGCAGTACTTC. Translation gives CASSSTGLSYEQYF. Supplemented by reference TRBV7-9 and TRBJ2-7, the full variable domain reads DTGVSQNPRHKITKRGQNVTFRCDPISEHNRLYWYRQTLGQGPEFLTYFQNEAQLEKSRLLSDRFSAERPKGSFSTLEIQRTEQGDSAMYLCASSSTGLSYEQYFGPGTRLTVT.

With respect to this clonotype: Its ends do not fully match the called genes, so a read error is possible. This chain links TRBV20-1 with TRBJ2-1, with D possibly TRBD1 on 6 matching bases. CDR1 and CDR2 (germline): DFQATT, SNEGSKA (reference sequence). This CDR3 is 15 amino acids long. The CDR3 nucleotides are TGCTGTGCTAGAGATGGGTCAGGGGAGAGGAATGAGCAGTTCTTC. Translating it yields CCARDGSGERNEQFF.

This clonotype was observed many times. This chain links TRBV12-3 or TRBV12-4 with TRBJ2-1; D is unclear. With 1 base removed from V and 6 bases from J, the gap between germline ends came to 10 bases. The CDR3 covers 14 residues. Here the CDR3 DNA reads TGTGCCAGCAGTTTAGGCCCGCACGTCAATGAGCAGTTCTTC. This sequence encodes CASSLGPHVNEQFF.

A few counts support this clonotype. CDR3 DNA sequence: TGTGCCAGCAGTTACCCTTTCACTGAAGCTTTCTTT. Translation gives CASSYPFTEAFF. V usage is TRBV6-2 or TRBV6-3 and J usage is TRBJ1-1; D is unclear. Germline-derived CDR1 and CDR2 are MNHEY and SVGEGT. V was pared by 2 bases and J by 4 bases, with 5 bases between. This CDR3 spans 12 amino acids.

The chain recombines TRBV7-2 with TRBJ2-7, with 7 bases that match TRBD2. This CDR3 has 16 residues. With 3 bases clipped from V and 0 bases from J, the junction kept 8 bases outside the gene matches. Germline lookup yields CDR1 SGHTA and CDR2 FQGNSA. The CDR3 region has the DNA TGTGCCAGCAGCTTGGGGCTAGCGGCCGACTCCTACGAGCAGTACTTC. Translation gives CASSLGLAADSYEQYF.

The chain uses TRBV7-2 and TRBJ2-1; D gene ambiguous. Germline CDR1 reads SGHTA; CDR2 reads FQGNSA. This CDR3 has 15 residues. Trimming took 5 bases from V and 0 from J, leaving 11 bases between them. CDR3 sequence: CASSVRVGSYNEQFF. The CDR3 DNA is TGTGCCAGCAGCGTACGAGTGGGCTCCTACAATGAGCAGTTCTTC.

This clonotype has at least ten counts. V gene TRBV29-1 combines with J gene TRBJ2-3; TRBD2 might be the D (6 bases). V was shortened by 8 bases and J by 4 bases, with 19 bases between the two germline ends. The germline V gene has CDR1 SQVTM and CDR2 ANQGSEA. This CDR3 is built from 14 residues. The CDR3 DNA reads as TGCAGCTCCCTAGTCAGTCGGGGGTCAGATACGCAGTATTTT. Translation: CSSLVSRGSDTQYF.

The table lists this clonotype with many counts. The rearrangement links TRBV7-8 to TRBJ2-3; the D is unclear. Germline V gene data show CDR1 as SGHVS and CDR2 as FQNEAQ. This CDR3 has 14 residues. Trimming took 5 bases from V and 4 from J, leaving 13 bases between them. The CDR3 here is CASSPALVPDTQYF. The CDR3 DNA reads TGTGCCAGCAGCCCAGCCCTAGTCCCAGATACGCAGTATTTT. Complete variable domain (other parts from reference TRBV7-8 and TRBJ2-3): GAGVSQSPRYKVAKRGQDVALRCDPISGHVSLFWYQQALGQGPEFLTYFQNEAQLDKSGLPSDRFFAERPEGSVSTLKIQRTQQEDSAVYLCASSPALVPDTQYFGPGTRLTVL.

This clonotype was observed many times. CDR3 DNA sequence: TGCGCCAGCAGCCAAAGGACTAGCGGGGGCACAGATACGCAGTATTTT. Translation: CASSQRTSGGTDTQYF. The chain uses TRBV4-3 and TRBJ2-3, with TRBD2 matching 12 bases. Germline loops: CDR1 LGHNA, CDR2 YSLEER. CDR3 size: 16 residues. J was trimmed by 1 base and V by 2 bases; bases with no gene match: 1.

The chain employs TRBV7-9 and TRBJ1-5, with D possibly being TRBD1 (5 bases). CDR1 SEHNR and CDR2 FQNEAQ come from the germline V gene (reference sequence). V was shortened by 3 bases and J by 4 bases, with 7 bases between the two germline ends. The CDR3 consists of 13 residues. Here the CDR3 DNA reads TGTGCCAGCAGCTTTAGACAGAATCAGCCCCAGCATTTT. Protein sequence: CASSFRQNQPQHF. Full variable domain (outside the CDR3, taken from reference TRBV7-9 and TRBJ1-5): DTGVSQNPRHKITKRGQNVTFRCDPISEHNRLYWYRQTLGQGPEFLTYFQNEAQLEKSRLLSDRFSAERPKGSFSTLEIQRTEQGDSAMYLCASSFRQNQPQHFGDGTRLSIL.

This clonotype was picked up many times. The CDR3 DNA reads TGCGCCAGCAGCTCGCAACTAGCGGAGAACACCGGGGAGCTGTTTTTT. It specifies CASSSQLAENTGELFF. The V call is TRBV5-1, the J call TRBJ2-2; 8 nucleotides align to TRBD2. The V gene's germline CDR1 is SGHRS and CDR2 YFSETQ. With V trimmed by 3 bases and J by 1 base, 5 bases remained unmatched. The CDR3 length is 16 residues.

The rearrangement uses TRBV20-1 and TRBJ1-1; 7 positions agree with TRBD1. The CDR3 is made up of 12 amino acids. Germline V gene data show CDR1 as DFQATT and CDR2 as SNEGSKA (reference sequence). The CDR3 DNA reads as TGCAGCCTCAGGGGGTTAGGCACTGAAGCTTTCTTT. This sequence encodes CSLRGLGTEAFF.